This T cell receptor beta chain emerged from a study of T cell responses to AZD1222 COVID-19 vaccine. Regarding the study as a whole: With two AZD1222 doses given, Spike-specific TCR breadth and depth both rose. A reported finding is that nearly half of spike-specific TCRs target unmutated variant regions. Researchers took repertoire samples only after the peak T cell response had come.

Turning to this clone: Its antigen is not known.

Measured with immunoSEQ multiplex PCR; TCRdb has only the in-frame clones, and not every one. The table has over 150,000 clones, about nine tenths seen once. Germline V gives CDR1 SGHTA, CDR2 FQGTGA. The CDR3 contains 15 residues. The V gene lost 4 bases and the J gene lost 4 bases, with 15 bases spanning the gap. This sequence originates from an adult who received the AZD1222 COVID-19 vaccine. The chain joins TRBV7-3 to TRBJ2-3; D tentatively reads TRBD1 or TRBD2 (5 bases each). The sample consisted of peripheral blood, taken 28 days after the second AZD1222 dose. CDR3 bases: TGTGCCAGCAGCTCCACAGGACGGGATCCAGATACGCAGTATTTT. Protein product: CASSSTGRDPDTQYF.